This TCR beta chain derives from a study of identical twins. This CDR3 comprises 16 residues. V lost 3 bases, J lost 10 bases, and 19 bases lay in between. Germline V gives CDR1 LGHDT, CDR2 YNNKEL (reference sequence). In TCRdb, the 5' RACE reads were re-called with MiXCR into one record per CDR3 protein. The data hold 400,000 to 500,000 distinct CDR3 sequences, with 13% to 15% observed a single time. Each donor (without exception) was a healthy Caucasian. Separately, the same data were catalogued under a study of yellow fever vaccine responses in identical twins.

The chain recombines TRBV3-1 with TRBJ1-6, with D perhaps matching TRBD1 (5 bases). The receptor's source is a woman younger than 30 in good health. The sample consisted of CD4+ T cells sorted from blood. DNA for the CDR3: TGTGCCAGCAGCCAGGCCAACCGGGGCCCCGGCTCACCCCTCCACTTT. Protein product: CASSQANRGPGSPLHF. The whole variable domain, filled in from reference TRBV3-1 and TRBJ1-6, reads DTAVSQTPKYLVTQMGNDKSIKCEQNLGHDTMYWYKQDSKKFLKIMFSYNNKELIINETVPNRFSPKSPDKAHLNLHINSLELGDSAVYFCASSQANRGPGSPLHFGNGTRLTVT.